A selection of T cell receptor beta chains follows, all from one sample in a study of vaccination and CD4 T cells after COVID-19. These receptors' antigens are unknown. TCRdb re-called the PCR reads with MiXCR, one entry per CDR3 protein. Among around 13,000 distinct CDR3 sequences, less than 60% were seen once, and the ten largest hold around 17%. The sample taken for sequencing was CD4+ T cells from blood, cultured in vitro. Receptor source: a human donor who had recovered from COVID-19. The CDR3 runs from the conserved cysteine through the conserved F or W. The D gene is left open where the match is weak. The size entry is marked missing in some rows and otherwise reads once, few, many or a size class.

V	J	size	D	CDR3	DNA
TRBV27	TRBJ2-2	few	-	CASSLGTHPGELFF	TGTGCCAGCAGTTTAGGTACCCACCCCGGGGAGCTGTTTTTT
TRBV7-3	TRBJ2-3	-	-	CASSSRSGGADTQYF	TGTGCCAGCAGCTCCAGATCGGGGGGCGCAGATACGCAGTATTTT
TRBV10-3	TRBJ1-1	few	-	CAISERRDKNTEAFF	TGTGCCATCAGTGAGCGAAGGGACAAGAACACTGAAGCTTTCTTT
TRBV23-1	TRBJ1-5	-	-	CASSQSWSQSSNSNRPNSNQPQHF	TGCGCCAGCAGTCAATCATGGTCCCAGTCTTCTAATAGCAATCGGCCTAATAGCAATCAGCCCCAGCATTTT
TRBV20-1	TRBJ2-1	-	-	CSASPDIWANEQFF	TGCAGTGCTAGCCCCGACATCTGGGCCAATGAGCAGTTCTTC
TRBV5-1	TRBJ2-5	-	-	CASSLPKPQETQYF	TGCGCCAGCAGCTTGCCCAAGCCTCAAGAGACCCAGTACTTC
TRBV6-2/TRBV6-3	TRBJ1-5	-	-	CASRIGGSNQPQHF	TGTGCCAGCAGAATCGGGGGGTCGAATCAGCCCCAGCATTTT
TRBV20-1	TRBJ2-1	-	-	CSARAAEDSWRDNEQFF	TGCAGTGCTAGAGCGGCAGAAGACAGTTGGAGGGACAATGAGCAGTTCTTC
TRBV29-1	TRBJ1-1	-	TRBD1	CRQYQPGGGGAFF	TGCAGGCAATACCAACCAGGGGGCGGGGGAGCTTTCTTT
TRBV12-5	TRBJ2-7	-	TRBD2	CASGLASSGGRAKYEQYF	TGTGCTAGTGGTTTGGCCTCCTCTGGCGGGAGGGCCAAGTACGAGCAGTACTTC
TRBV18	TRBJ2-3	few	TRBD2	CASSPRTSIDTQYF	TGTGCCAGCTCACCACGGACTAGCATTGATACGCAGTATTTT